The clone carrying this TCR beta chain was detected ten times or more. The antigen remains unidentified. CDR1 SQVTM and CDR2 ANQGSEA come from the germline V gene. Trimming took 7 bases from V and 0 from J, leaving 12 bases between them. The CDR3 totals 13 residues. The data were taken from a study of T cells in Graves' hyperthyroidism and ophthalmopathy. Overall study: Before treatment of any kind, peripheral blood was taken at initial diagnosis.

Regarding the study as a whole: Prediction of ophthalmopathy progression came a median 6.5 months pre-onset. Most clonotypes expanded in thyroid above 0.001 were likewise present in blood. A model of 13 V-J features distinguished ophthalmopathy from stable hyperthyroidism.

The source material, RNA transcripts, was used to amplify TCR beta CDR3 regions. HTBI primers drove first-round RT-PCR of the TCR CDR3. TCRdb re-called the multiplex PCR reads through MiXCR, storing one row per CDR3 protein. The table shows 530,000 or so distinct CDR3 sequences, with approximately 25% occurring only once. The gene calls are TRBV29-1 and TRBJ1-1; maybe TRBD1 (6 bases). The sequence was obtained from a woman younger than 45 with Graves' ophthalmopathy. What was sequenced was blood. CDR3 protein: CSARGGMNTEAFF. In DNA form, the CDR3 reads TGCAGCGCGCGGGGGGGCATGAACACTGAAGCTTTCTTT.